This TCR beta chain was obtained from a study of blood T cell repertoires in COVID-19. Study-level background: T cells, B-cell-depleted T cells, or PBMCs supplied cDNA or gDNA.

Some clones are missing from TCRdb's copy, which holds only in-frame ones; the method was immunoSEQ multiplex PCR. This table has fewer than 250,000 clones, roughly 87% appearing once. CDR1 and CDR2 from the germline V gene are MRHNA and SNTAGT. The CDR3 loop spans 18 amino acids. The junction had 26 bases not matched to a gene; V was cut back by 8 bases and J by 8 bases. Those who participated ranged in age from about 18 to 95 years and resided in approximately 23 US areas. The sequence was collected from a woman aged 25 to 45 with acute COVID-19. The V and J genes are TRBV6-4 and TRBJ1-2; 7 bases map to TRBD1. The sample taken for sequencing was PBMCs or T cells enriched from blood (not recorded which). CDR3 residues: CASSRAGTEYGESGGYTF. CDR3 DNA: TGTGCCAGCTCCCGGGCCGGGACAGAGTATGGGGAAAGTGGAGGCTACACCTTC.